The 17 T cell receptor beta chains presented below share a single source sample, sequenced in a study of T cells in Graves' hyperthyroidism and ophthalmopathy. Amplified regions were TCR beta CDR3 sequences from RNA transcripts. Using the HTBI primer set, a first-round RT-PCR was run on the TCR CDR3. One entry per CDR3 protein, called by TCRdb with MiXCR from the multiplex PCR reads. The data hold some 360,000 distinct CDR3 sequences, with about 15% observed a single time. Sequencing was performed on blood. The receptors were sampled from a woman aged 60-70 years with Graves' hyperthyroidism.

This clonotype came up many times. This chain links TRBV10-3 with TRBJ1-5; D possibly corresponds to TRBD1 (5 bases). Germline V gives CDR1 ENHRY, CDR2 SYGVKD. V lost 3 bases and J lost 6, with 12 bases in between. The CDR3 sequence is 14 residues long. The CDR3 nucleotides are TGTGCCATCAGTGAAAGAGGGGAAGGTCAGCCCCAGCATTTT. Protein product: CAISERGEGQPQHF.

The chain has TRBV20-1 and TRBJ2-5; D gene unclear. The CDR3 consists of 12 residues. With 1 base removed from V and 4 bases from J, the gap between germline ends came to 7 bases. Germline V gene data show CDR1 as DFQATT and CDR2 as SNEGSKA (reference sequence). The CDR3 coding sequence is TGCAGTGCTAGAGGTCGAGGAGAGACCCAGTACTTC. Translated: CSARGRGETQYF.

This clonotype was counted at least ten times. The V call is TRBV5-4, the J call TRBJ2-2; 10 bases are shared with TRBD2. V was clipped by 7 bases and J by 4 bases; unmatched bases: 10. The germline V gene has CDR1 SGHNT and CDR2 YYREEE (reference sequence). The CDR3 covers 16 residues. CDR3 in DNA: TGTGCCAGCCATGATAAAGCGGGAGGGCCCACCGGGGAGCTGTTTTTT. Encoded protein: CASHDKAGGPTGELFF.

The J gene is TRBJ2-5, the V gene TRBV11-3; D gene unclear. Germline-derived CDR1 and CDR2 are SGHNT and YENEEA. Trimming shortened V by 4 bases and J by 4 bases, and 10 bases separated the two germline ends. This CDR3 spans 13 amino acids. Here the CDR3 reads CASSYHRGETQYF. The CDR3 coding sequence is TGTGCCAGCAGCTACCACCGCGGAGAGACCCAGTACTTC.

The chain joins TRBV7-9 to TRBJ2-7; D unclear. V gave up 0 bases and J gave up 6 bases, with 12 bases separating them. Germline CDR1 is SEHNR and CDR2 is FQNEAQ (reference sequence). The CDR3 consists of 14 residues. The CDR3 sequence: CASSLALITGEQYF. The CDR3 DNA sequence: TGTGCCAGCAGCTTAGCCTTGATAACGGGCGAGCAGTACTTC.

This chain uses TRBV6-1 with TRBJ2-3; TRBD1 agrees at 7 bases. V shed 6 bases and J 3 bases; nucleotides not matched to a gene: 6. The CDR3 is 14 residues long. Germline V CDR1 and CDR2: MNHNS, SASEGT. CDR3 coding DNA: TGTGCCAGCAGACGGGACAGAGGGACAGATACGCAGTATTTT. Protein sequence: CASRRDRGTDTQYF.

The table lists this clonotype with a count of one. The chain couples TRBV19 to TRBJ2-1, with 7 bases that match TRBD2. Germline V lookup: CDR1 LNHDA, CDR2 SQIVND (reference sequence). The CDR3 is 20 amino acids. The J segment lost 5 bases and the V segment lost 3 bases, leaving 22 bases of the junction unmatched. The CDR3, as DNA: TGTGCCAGTAGTATTCCCCATATAGCGGGTGGGCGATGGGATAACAATGAGCAGTTCTTC. This codes for CASSIPHIAGGRWDNNEQFF.

This sequence joins TRBV27 and TRBJ2-4; no clear D. CDR3 length: 15 residues. Germline CDR1 and CDR2: MNHEY and SMNVEV (reference sequence). V lost 4 bases and J lost 7, with 17 bases in between. For the CDR3, the DNA is TGTGCCAGCAGTTCCTCGACGGCGGCCACCAACATTCAGTACTTC. Translating gives CASSSSTAATNIQYF.

This clonotype was counted at least ten times. The rearrangement joins TRBV2 to TRBJ2-1, with D unresolved. This CDR3 has 13 residues. V lost 6 bases to trimming and J lost 10 bases, with 16 bases between them. Per germline, CDR1 SNHLY and CDR2 FYNNEI. The CDR3 DNA reads TGTGCCAGCAGCGAAACCTTCGGTGCGGAGCAGTTCTTC. Protein: CASSETFGAEQFF.

This clonotype was recorded at least ten times. J is TRBJ1-2 and V is TRBV30; D is unclear. Trimming removed 5 bases at V and 3 bases at J, with 10 bases between. The CDR3 consists of 12 residues. The germline CDR1 and CDR2 sequences are GTSNPN and SVGIG (reference sequence). CDR3 nucleotides: TGTGCCTGGGGACTTTCAGACTATGGCTACACCTTC. It is translated as CAWGLSDYGYTF.

The V call is TRBV11-2, the J call TRBJ2-3; 12 nucleotides agree with TRBD2. In germline, CDR1 is SGHAT, CDR2 FQNNGV. Trimming at V came to 4 bases and at J to 2 bases, leaving 4 bases not matched to a gene. The CDR3 totals 16 residues. The CDR3 here is CASSYRTSGTTDTQYF. The CDR3 nucleotides read TGTGCCAGCAGCTATAGGACTAGCGGGACCACAGATACGCAGTATTTT.

This clonotype has ten or more counts. The V call is TRBV5-1, the J call TRBJ1-4; 7 nucleotides line up with TRBD1. Trimming took 3 bases from V and 8 from J; bases not matched to a gene: 7. CDR3 size: 14 residues. Germline loops: CDR1 SGHRS, CDR2 YFSETQ. The CDR3: CASSSGQLQEKLFF. The CDR3 nucleotides read TGCGCCAGCAGCTCGGGACAGCTTCAAGAAAAACTGTTTTTT.

This clonotype has a count of ten or more. V usage is TRBV12-3 or TRBV12-4 and J usage is TRBJ2-7; D may be TRBD1 or TRBD2 (5 bases each). Trimming took off 3 bases at V and 6 bases at J, with 15 bases between the two ends. CDR3 size: 14 residues. The CDR3 region is CASSFRSRGGEQYF. The CDR3 nucleotides read TGTGCCAGCAGTTTTAGGAGCCGTGGGGGCGAGCAGTACTTC.

This clonotype was seen ten or more times. The gene calls are TRBV7-3 and TRBJ2-2; D call uncertain. Between the trimmed V and J ends, which lost 1 base and 4 bases, there was a span of 4 bases. Per the germline V gene, CDR1 is SGHTA and CDR2 is FQGTGA. The CDR3 length is 13 residues. The CDR3 region is CASSLISTGELFF. CDR3 DNA sequence: TGTGCCAGCAGCTTAATTTCCACCGGGGAGCTGTTTTTT.

This clonotype was found many times. The V gene is TRBV7-9, the J gene TRBJ1-2; 9 bases map to TRBD1. This CDR3 spans 15 amino acids. The J segment lost 4 bases and the V segment lost 5 bases, leaving 8 bases of the junction unmatched. Germline V CDR1 and CDR2: SEHNR, FQNEAQ (reference sequence). CDR3 protein: CASSHGTGLSYGYTF. The CDR3 DNA follows: TGTGCCAGCAGCCACGGGACAGGGTTATCCTATGGCTACACCTTC.

This clonotype has ten or more counts. The chain uses TRBV30 and TRBJ2-7; TRBD1 matches 10 bases. The germline V gene has CDR1 GTSNPN and CDR2 SVGIG (reference sequence). V gave up 3 bases and J gave up 4 bases; unmatched junction bases: 6. The CDR3 extends over 14 amino acids. CDR3 DNA sequence: TGTGCCTGGAGGCAGACAGGGGGCCGGTACGAGCAGTACTTC. Residues: CAWRQTGGRYEQYF.

This clonotype has ten or more counts. The rearrangement links TRBV12-3 or TRBV12-4 to TRBJ2-1; the D is unclear. The CDR3 sequence is 14 residues long. With 1 base removed from V and 2 bases from J, the gap between germline ends came to 6 bases. CDR3 DNA sequence: TGTGCCAGCAGTTTAGAATCTACCTACAATGAGCAGTTCTTC. It specifies CASSLESTYNEQFF.